The clone carrying this TCR beta chain was picked up a small number of times. Its specificity is unknown. Constant-region reverse primers amplified full-length variable regions, followed by semi-nested Nested Universal Primer A PCR. TCRdb reprocessed the 5' RACE reads via MiXCR and lists one record per CDR3 protein. The sample yields approximately 44,000 distinct CDR3 sequences, roughly 29% seen once. Findings and caveats of the study: Greatest tumor Treg TCR overlap was with tumor naive CD4+ cells. Larger-cohort validation covered only one TCR beta V-J rearrangement.

Memory CD4+ T cells were sorted as CD4+CD45RO+CD25- cells. The germline V gene encodes CDR1 SQVTM and CDR2 ANQGSEA. Trimming cost V 2 bases and J 5 bases, with 7 bases left between them. This CDR3 comprises 11 residues. This receptor was identified in a female donor with breast cancer. The genes are TRBV29-1 and TRBJ2-7; D remains ambiguous. The sequenced sample was memory CD4+ T cells sorted from a lymph node. Subset reported: memory CD4+ T cells, CD4+CD45RO+CD25-. The CDR3 region is CSVESVDEQYF. The CDR3 DNA reads as TGCAGCGTTGAATCGGTGGACGAGCAGTACTTC.